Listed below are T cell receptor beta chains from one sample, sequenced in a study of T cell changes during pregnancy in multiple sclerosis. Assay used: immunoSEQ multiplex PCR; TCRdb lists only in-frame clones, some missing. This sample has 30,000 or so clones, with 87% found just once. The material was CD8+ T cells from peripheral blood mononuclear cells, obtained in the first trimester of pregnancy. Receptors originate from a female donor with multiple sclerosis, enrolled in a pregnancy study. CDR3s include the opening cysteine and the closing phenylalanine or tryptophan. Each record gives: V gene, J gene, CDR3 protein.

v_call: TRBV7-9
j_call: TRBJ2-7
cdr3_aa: CASSLGEGGSRYEQYF

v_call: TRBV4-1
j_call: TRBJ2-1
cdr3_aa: CASSHWGVYNEQFF

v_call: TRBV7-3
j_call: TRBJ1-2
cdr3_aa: CASSASSGTDGYTF

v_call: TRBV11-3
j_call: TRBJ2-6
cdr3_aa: CASSRQSRANVLTF

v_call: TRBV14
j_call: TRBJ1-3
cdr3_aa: CASSPRTASSGNTIYF

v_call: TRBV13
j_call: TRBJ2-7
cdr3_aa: CATTQGGYYEQYF

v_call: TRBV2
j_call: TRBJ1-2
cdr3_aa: CASSEEGDPNYGYTF

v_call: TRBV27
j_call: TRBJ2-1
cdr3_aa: CASSLSARDEQFF

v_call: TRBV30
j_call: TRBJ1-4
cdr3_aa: CAWSTGSTNEKLFF

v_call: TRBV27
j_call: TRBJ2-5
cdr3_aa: CASSFRGIETQYF

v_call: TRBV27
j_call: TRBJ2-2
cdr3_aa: CASRLAGGTGELFF

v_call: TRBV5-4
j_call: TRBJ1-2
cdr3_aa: CASSWRGGRGYTF

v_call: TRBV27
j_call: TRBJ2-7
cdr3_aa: CASSLSGRGPTNEQYF

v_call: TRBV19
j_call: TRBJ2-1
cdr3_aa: CASNRLAASYNEQFF

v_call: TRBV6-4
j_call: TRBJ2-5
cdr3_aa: CASSPTSEETQYF

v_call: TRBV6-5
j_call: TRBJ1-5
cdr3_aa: CASRPGTGQQPQHF

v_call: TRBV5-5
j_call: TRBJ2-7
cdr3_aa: CASSLGQGAITYEQYF

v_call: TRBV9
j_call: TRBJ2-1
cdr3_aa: CASSFPTSGSGNEQFF

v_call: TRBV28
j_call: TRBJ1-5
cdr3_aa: CASRLRPGLISNQPQHF

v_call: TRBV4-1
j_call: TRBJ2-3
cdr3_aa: CASSLEPGSDTQYF

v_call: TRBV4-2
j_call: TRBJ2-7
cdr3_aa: CASSQALNYEQYF

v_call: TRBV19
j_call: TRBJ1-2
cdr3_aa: CASSSGSGYTF

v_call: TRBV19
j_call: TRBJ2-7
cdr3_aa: CASSLAQGNDYEQYF

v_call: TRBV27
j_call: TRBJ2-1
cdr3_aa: CASKRGGTYNEQFF

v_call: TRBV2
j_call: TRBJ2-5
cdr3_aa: CASSRQGRRFTETQYF

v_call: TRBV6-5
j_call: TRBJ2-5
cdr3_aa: CASSYFGGTQYF

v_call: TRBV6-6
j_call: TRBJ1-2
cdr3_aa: CASSYEGDDGYTF

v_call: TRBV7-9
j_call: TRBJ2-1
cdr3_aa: CASGAEQFF

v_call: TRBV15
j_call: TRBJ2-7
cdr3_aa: CATSSSGLADTYEQYF

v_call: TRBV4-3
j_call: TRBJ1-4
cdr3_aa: CASSQGGLVKRDEKLFF

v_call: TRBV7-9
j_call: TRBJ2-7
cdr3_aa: CASSLANKNYEQYF

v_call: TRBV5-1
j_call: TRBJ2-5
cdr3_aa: CASSLNRVSQETQYF

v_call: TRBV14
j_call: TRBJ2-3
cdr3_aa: CASSHLPGLAVSTDTQYF

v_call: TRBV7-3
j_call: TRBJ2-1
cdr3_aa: CASTRGGPRNEQFF

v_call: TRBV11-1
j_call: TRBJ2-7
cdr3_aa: CASSLGQIYEQYF

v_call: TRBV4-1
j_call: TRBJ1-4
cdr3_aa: CASSQDLRGGREKLFF

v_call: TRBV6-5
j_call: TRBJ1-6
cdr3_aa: CASSLRTVNSPLHF

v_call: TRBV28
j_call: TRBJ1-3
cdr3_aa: CASSRDRGGSGNTIYF

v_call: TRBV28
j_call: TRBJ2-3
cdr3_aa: CASRTGTASTDTQYF

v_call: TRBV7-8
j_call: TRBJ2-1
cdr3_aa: CASSLGVGVNEQFF

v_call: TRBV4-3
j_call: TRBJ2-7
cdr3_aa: CASSQSAGARGEQYF

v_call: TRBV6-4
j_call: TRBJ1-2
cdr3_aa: CASSESTGTGGAYGYTF

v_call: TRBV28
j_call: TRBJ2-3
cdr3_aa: CASSFSGGSVDTQYF

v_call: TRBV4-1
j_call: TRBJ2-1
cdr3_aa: CASSLVASGAYNEQFF

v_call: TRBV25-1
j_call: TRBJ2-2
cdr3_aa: CASSLGGAGTGELFF

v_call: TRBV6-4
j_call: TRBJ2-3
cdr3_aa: CASSGTSGGPDTQYF

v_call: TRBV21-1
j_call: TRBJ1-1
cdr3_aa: CASSDPYWANTEAFF

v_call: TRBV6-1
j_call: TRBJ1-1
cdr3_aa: CASSEWGGSRANTEAFF

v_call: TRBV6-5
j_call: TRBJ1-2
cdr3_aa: CASSYSATGEDGYTF

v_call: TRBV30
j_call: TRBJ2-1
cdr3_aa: CAWSVPGTAGPVKEVF

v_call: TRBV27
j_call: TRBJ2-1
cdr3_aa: CASSLDRAANEQFF

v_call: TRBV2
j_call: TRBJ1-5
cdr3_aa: CASSWTGVYSNQPQHF

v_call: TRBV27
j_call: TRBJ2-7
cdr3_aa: CASRYGQGYEQYF

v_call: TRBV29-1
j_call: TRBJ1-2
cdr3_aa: CSVPGQGFSGYTF

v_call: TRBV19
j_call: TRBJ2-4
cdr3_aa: CASRQGIQYF

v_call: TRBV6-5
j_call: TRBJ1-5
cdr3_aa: CASSPSGQGRQPQHF

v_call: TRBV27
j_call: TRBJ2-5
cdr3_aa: CASSPTSGGLVETQYF

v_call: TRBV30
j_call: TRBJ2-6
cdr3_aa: CACTGTGVSGANVLTF

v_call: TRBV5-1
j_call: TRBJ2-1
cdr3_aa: CASSFYRAINEQFF